This TCR beta chain was retrieved from a study of T cells after yellow fever vaccination. Study information: Some fractions had low cell numbers, and these were prepared with SMART-Seq v4 Ultra Low Input.

From the 5' RACE reads, TCRdb called clonotypes with MiXCR, one entry per CDR3 protein. The table includes a few hundred thousand distinct CDR3 sequences, 8% to 9.5% detected once. This clonotype was detected only a few times. Its antigen is unidentified. Study observations and caveats: Clonotypes found in both CD4 and CD8 compartments made up a small share.

The CDR3 is 14 amino acids. CDR1 and CDR2 from the germline V gene are SGHRS and YFSETQ. V gave up 5 bases and J gave up 10 bases, with 16 bases separating them. This specimen consisted of PBMCs, obtained 45 days after the first yellow fever vaccination. The sequence was obtained from a young man who received the YFV17D yellow fever vaccine. The rearrangement uses TRBV5-1 and TRBJ1-6; no clear D gene. In DNA, the CDR3 is TGCGCCAGCAGATTCAAGGGAGCGGAATCACCCCTCCACTTT. Its translation: CASRFKGAESPLHF.